The rows below give T cell receptor beta chains drawn from one sample of a study of regulatory T cells in long-lasting Graves disease. Each CDR3 protein is one row after TCRdb ran MiXCR on the multiplex PCR reads. The sample consists of about 290,000 distinct CDR3 sequences, 22% of them appearing once. The starting material was peripheral blood mononuclear cells (PBMCs), obtained when the disease was refractory, from a patient treated with antithyroid drugs. The source of these receptors is a female donor with Graves disease. The CDR3 runs from the conserved cysteine through the conserved F or W.

V: TRBV7-9; CDR3: CASSLIQPGEGRQETQYF
V: TRBV27; CDR3: CASSNLPGQGETRYF
V: TRBV7-2; CDR3: CASSLDLFYEQYF
V: TRBV19; CDR3: CASSLFPSQNTGELFF
V: TRBV7-3; CDR3: CASSSDREGAQYF
V: TRBV7-8; CDR3: CASSPHTQTGTEGPLHF
V: TRBV9; CDR3: CASSVGEGYEQYF
V: TRBV28; CDR3: CAIESGSGTGELFF
V: TRBV29-1; CDR3: CSGREQNTGELFF
V: TRBV14; CDR3: CASSPGGGGTEAFF
V: TRBV19; CDR3: CASSMKKDYEQYF
V: TRBV28; CDR3: CASKLEAGYEQYF
V: TRBV7-8; CDR3: CASSLAVVRTEVSYEQYF
V: TRBV20-1; CDR3: CSAPRDAYNSPLHF
V: TRBV29-1; CDR3: CSVGVQGKGTEAFF
V: TRBV12-3/TRBV12-4; CDR3: CVSSLLVGELFF